The next 27 T cell receptor beta chains were all read from a single sample in a study of PD-1 blockade in classical Hodgkin lymphoma. Exposure to brentuximab vedotin varied, and each patient had relapsed following autologous stem cell transplantation. Using immunoSEQ multiplex PCR, the repertoire was profiled, and TCRdb retains in-frame clones only, with some absent. Of roughly 96,000 clones listed, about 88% were seen once; the top ten hold about 10%. Sequencing was performed on peripheral blood mononuclear cells (PBMCs), taken before the second cycle of nivolumab. The receptors derive from a human donor with classical Hodgkin lymphoma.

The V call is TRBV20-1, the J call TRBJ2-5; D unclear. The closer fit of TRBJ2-7 to the DNA end suggests the J call may be wrong. The CDR3 runs to 11 residues. Looked up from germline, CDR1 is DFQATT and CDR2 is SNEGSKA (reference sequence). In DNA, the CDR3 is TGCAGTGCTAGCTTCTCCTACGAGCAGTACTTC. As protein: CSASFSYEQYF.

This clone was observed a single time. The chain combines TRBV6-1 with TRBJ2-1; TRBD2 matches 14 bases. Unmatched junction bases numbered 2, after V lost 6 bases and J lost 4 bases. The CDR3 covers 15 residues. Per germline, CDR1 MNHNS and CDR2 SASEGT. CDR3 sequence reads: CASRGLAGVYNEQFF. The DNA for the CDR3 is TGTGCCAGCAGGGGACTAGCGGGAGTGTACAATGAGCAGTTCTTC.

The rearrangement links TRBV5-6 to TRBJ2-7; the D is unclear. The CDR3 extends over 14 amino acids. Trimming shortened V by 10 bases and J by 1 base, and 18 bases separated the two germline ends. The V gene's germline CDR1 is SGHDT and CDR2 YYEEEE. The CDR3 reads CAVSLGPESYEQYF. The DNA for the CDR3 is TGTGCCGTGTCCCTGGGCCCGGAGTCCTACGAGCAGTACTTC.

This chain links TRBV6-6 with TRBJ2-7; either TRBD1 or TRBD2 may fit D (5 bases each). CDR3 size: 14 residues. Germline V gives CDR1 MNHNY, CDR2 SVGAGI (reference sequence). V lost 2 bases to trimming and J lost 3 bases, with 11 bases between them. The DNA of the CDR3 is TGTGCCAGCAGTTACACTAGGGGCTTCTACGAGCAGTACTTC. Amino acid sequence: CASSYTRGFYEQYF.

The chain links TRBV28 to TRBJ2-7, with D possibly being TRBD1 or TRBD2 (6 bases each). The CDR3 has 16 residues. Germline CDR1 is MDHEN and CDR2 is SYDVKM. Trimming cost V 5 bases and J 5 bases, with 22 bases left between them. The CDR3 DNA reads as TGTGCCAGCAGTCGACTCGGCGGGACAAGTCTCCACGAGCAGTACTTC. Translation: CASSRLGGTSLHEQYF.

This sequence joins TRBV28 and TRBJ2-1; D not resolved. Germline V gives CDR1 MDHEN, CDR2 SYDVKM. The V end was cut by 4 bases, the J end by 4 bases, with 14 bases between. The CDR3 length is 15 residues. CDR3 region: CASSSLYGTYNEQFF. The CDR3 coding sequence is TGTGCCAGCAGTTCATTGTACGGAACTTACAATGAGCAGTTCTTC.

The table lists this clone with a few counts. This chain connects TRBV7-6 to TRBJ1-1; D gene uncertain. Trimming stripped 5 bases from V and 0 bases from J, with 13 bases between. The CDR3 is made up of 15 amino acids. Germline lookup yields CDR1 SGHVS and CDR2 FNYEAQ. The CDR3: CASSLYGGMNTEAFF. The CDR3 DNA reads as TGTGCCAGCAGCCTGTATGGTGGGATGAACACTGAAGCTTTCTTT.

V and J are TRBV27 and TRBJ2-3, with TRBD1 matching 8 bases. The germline CDR1 and CDR2 sequences are MNHEY and SMNVEV (reference sequence). Trimming removed 6 bases from V and 2 bases from J; junction bases left unmatched: 1. The CDR3 runs 13 residues. CDR3 bases: TGTGCCAGCAGGACAGGGGACACAGATACGCAGTATTTT. Its protein is CASRTGDTDTQYF.

This clone was seen once. This chain joins TRBV6-1 and TRBJ2-7; D gene ambiguous. Per germline, CDR1 MNHNS and CDR2 SASEGT. This CDR3 is 13 amino acids long. Trimming left V 1 base short and J 3 bases short, with 7 bases between. The CDR3 nucleotides are TGTGCCAGCAGTGAAGGGCGCAGCTACGAGCAGTACTTC. Residues: CASSEGRSYEQYF.

This clone was seen only once. This chain links TRBV6-1 with TRBJ2-1; D perhaps matches TRBD1 (6 bases). CDR1 is MNHNS, CDR2 SASEGT, per germline. The CDR3 has 13 residues. V dropped 6 bases and J dropped 5 bases, with 11 bases sitting between them. CDR3 sequence (DNA): TGTGCCAGCAGGAATACAGGGCACAATGAGCAGTTCTTC. Encoded protein: CASRNTGHNEQFF.

This chain connects TRBV27 to TRBJ2-7, with D tentatively TRBD1 (5 bases). The length of the CDR3 is 13 residues. Germline lookup yields CDR1 MNHEY and CDR2 SMNVEV (reference sequence). Trimming shortened V by 10 bases and J by 0 bases, and 13 bases separated the two germline ends. This CDR3 is CATRGLSSYEQYF. As DNA, the CDR3 is TGTGCCACAAGGGGATTAAGCTCCTACGAGCAGTACTTC.

This chain links TRBV29-1 with TRBJ2-3; 7 bases agree with TRBD2. In germline, CDR1 is SQVTM, CDR2 ANQGSEA. This CDR3 contains 16 residues. Trimming took 3 bases from V and 0 from J; bases not matched to a gene: 9. DNA for the CDR3: TGCAGCGTTGATCCCCTAGCGGTCAATAGCACAGATACGCAGTATTTT. This codes for CSVDPLAVNSTDTQYF.

This clone was detected only once. The chain has TRBV4-1 and TRBJ2-7; no firm D call. Trimming left V 0 bases short and J 4 bases short, with 10 bases between. The germline V gene encodes CDR1 MGHRA and CDR2 YSYEKL. The CDR3 sequence is 14 residues long. The CDR3 nucleotides read TGCGCCAGCAGCCAAGAAAGGGCCCGGTACGAGCAGTACTTC. This sequence encodes CASSQERARYEQYF.

V usage is TRBV4-2 and J usage is TRBJ2-7; D gene uncertain. V was pared by 0 bases and J by 6 bases, with 15 bases between. This CDR3 has 15 residues. Germline CDR1 is LGHNA and CDR2 is YNFKEQ. The CDR3 sequence is CASSQDQNLSSEQYF. Written as DNA, the CDR3 is TGTGCCAGCAGCCAAGATCAGAACCTTTCTTCCGAGCAGTACTTC.

The chain has TRBV11-2 and TRBJ2-7, with D possibly matching TRBD1 (5 bases). There are 15 residues in the CDR3. The ends were cut back, 5 bases at V and 3 bases at J, with 17 bases in the middle. Germline V CDR1 and CDR2: SGHAT, FQNNGV. CDR3 DNA sequence: TGTGCCAGCAGCGTCAAGGGGCCGCCAGGCTACGAGCAGTACTTC. Translating gives CASSVKGPPGYEQYF.

This clone was picked up a small number of times. The J gene is TRBJ2-3, the V gene TRBV28; 7 nucleotides line up with TRBD1. The CDR3 sequence is 14 residues long. V was pared by 4 bases and J by 1 base, with 2 bases of the junction left unmatched. Germline V CDR1 and CDR2: MDHEN, SYDVKM. The CDR3 sequence is CASSWDSRTDTQYF. CDR3 in DNA: TGTGCCAGCAGTTGGGACAGTCGCACAGATACGCAGTATTTT. Based on the CDR3 plus reference TRBV28 and TRBJ2-3, the full variable domain is DVKVTQSSRYLVKRTGEKVFLECVQDMDHENMFWYRQDPGLGLRLIYFSYDVKMKEKGDIPEGYSVSREKKERFSLILESASTNQTSMYLCASSWDSRTDTQYFGPGTRLTVL.

The chain joins TRBV28 to TRBJ2-7; 7 bases fit TRBD1. The germline gives CDR1 MDHEN, CDR2 SYDVKM. The CDR3 sequence is 13 residues long. V dropped 8 bases and J dropped 2; count of bases not matched to a gene: 6. CDR3 amino acids: CASRPGQTYEQYF. The CDR3 nucleotides read TGTGCCAGCCGCCCGGGACAGACCTACGAGCAGTACTTC.

The chain uses TRBV11-2 and TRBJ2-2; D unclear. Germline values: CDR1 SGHAT, CDR2 FQNNGV. V dropped 1 base and J dropped 0 bases, with 9 bases sitting between them. This CDR3 has 16 amino acids. CDR3: CASSLVGFANTGELFF. The CDR3 nucleotides read TGTGCCAGCAGCTTAGTTGGGTTCGCGAACACCGGGGAGCTGTTTTTT.

This rearrangement joins TRBV7-9 to TRBJ2-5; TRBD1 is a possible D gene (6 bases). The CDR3 loop spans 14 amino acids. Per germline, CDR1 SEHNR and CDR2 FQNEAQ (reference sequence). The V gene lost 1 base and the J gene lost 5 bases, with 11 bases spanning the gap. This chain's CDR3 is CASSLVGAGETQYF. DNA for the CDR3: TGTGCCAGCAGCTTAGTGGGGGCTGGGGAGACCCAGTACTTC. The full variable domain, with the rest looked up from reference TRBV7-9 and TRBJ2-5, is DTGVSQNPRHKITKRGQNVTFRCDPISEHNRLYWYRQTLGQGPEFLTYFQNEAQLEKSRLLSDRFSAERPKGSFSTLEIQRTEQGDSAMYLCASSLVGAGETQYFGPGTRLLVL.

The CDR3 coding sequence is TGTGCCAGTAGTACCGACGGGGGCAATGAGCAGTTCTTC. The encoded protein is CASSTDGGNEQFF. The rearrangement uses TRBV19 and TRBJ2-1; possible D gene TRBD2, 6 bases. This CDR3 spans 13 amino acids. Trimming cost V 4 bases and J 6 bases, with 10 bases left between them. CDR1 and CDR2 from the germline V gene are LNHDA and SQIVND (reference sequence).

This clone is a singleton in its sample. This chain connects TRBV10-2 to TRBJ2-7; D unclear. The V gene lost 4 bases and the J gene lost 4 bases, with 11 bases spanning the gap. The CDR3 has 13 amino acids. CDR1 and CDR2 (germline): WSHSY, SAAADI. CDR3 sequence: CASSVASSYEQYF. The CDR3 nucleotides read TGCGCCAGCAGTGTAGCCTCGTCTTACGAGCAGTACTTC.

This chain joins TRBV7-9 and TRBJ2-3, with D hard to call. This CDR3 has 13 residues. Per germline, CDR1 SEHNR and CDR2 FQNEAQ (reference sequence). Trimming removed 6 bases from V and 6 bases from J, with 13 bases in between. CDR3 coding DNA: TGTGCCAGCAGGCCCGAATCTATGGATACGCAGTATTTT. This translates into CASRPESMDTQYF.

The V gene is TRBV5-1, the J gene TRBJ2-3; the D gene is possibly TRBD1 (5 bases). Between the trimmed V and J ends, which lost 0 bases and 4 bases, there was a span of 9 bases. This CDR3 has 14 amino acids. Germline V gene data show CDR1 as SGHRS and CDR2 as YFSETQ. DNA of the CDR3: TGCGCCAGCAGCTTGGACCAGGGTTCAGATACGCAGTATTTT. This encodes CASSLDQGSDTQYF.

This clone was recorded only once. The CDR3 spells CASSMGVRGSEQYF. The CDR3 DNA follows: TGTGCCAGTAGTATGGGGGTCCGAGGGTCCGAGCAGTACTTC. The V call is TRBV19, the J call TRBJ2-7; D is tentatively TRBD1 or TRBD2 (5 bases each). Germline lookup yields CDR1 LNHDA and CDR2 SQIVND (reference sequence). Trimming removed 3 bases from V and 6 bases from J, with 15 bases in between. CDR3 length: 14 amino acids.

The chain is built from TRBV18 and TRBJ2-1, with D perhaps assigned TRBD1 or TRBD2 (5 bases each). The V and J ends lost 1 base and 6 bases respectively, with 13 bases between them. There are 15 residues in the CDR3. Per the germline V gene, CDR1 is KGHSH and CDR2 is LQKENI. The CDR3 protein is CASSPQGTVGNEQFF. CDR3 DNA sequence: TGTGCCAGCTCACCACAGGGGACGGTCGGCAATGAGCAGTTCTTC. The entire variable domain, with the rest obtained from reference TRBV18 and TRBJ2-1, is as follows: NAGVMQNPRHLVRRRGQEARLRCSPMKGHSHVYWYRQLPEEGLKFMVYLQKENIIDESGMPKERFSAEFPKEGPSILRIQQVVRGDSAAYFCASSPQGTVGNEQFFGPGTRLTVL.

The J gene is TRBJ1-5, the V gene TRBV19, with TRBD1 identical over 7 bases. CDR3 length: 15 residues. CDR1 LNHDA and CDR2 SQIVND come from the germline V gene (reference sequence). Trimming at V came to 6 bases and at J to 4 bases, leaving 9 bases not matched to a gene. This CDR3 is CASSQQGMNNQPQHF. As DNA, the CDR3 is TGTGCCAGTAGCCAACAGGGGATGAATAATCAGCCCCAGCATTTT.

Of note for this clone: At the DNA level, this CDR3 is encoded by other sequences in the same sample as well. V usage is TRBV28 and J usage is TRBJ1-5, with unresolved D. With 3 bases removed from V and 0 bases from J, the gap between germline ends came to 9 bases. The CDR3 is 15 amino acids. From germline, CDR1 is MDHEN and CDR2 SYDVKM. This CDR3 is CASSLRGYSNQPQHF. The CDR3 DNA follows: TGTGCCAGCAGTTTGCGAGGATATAGCAATCAGCCCCAGCATTTT.